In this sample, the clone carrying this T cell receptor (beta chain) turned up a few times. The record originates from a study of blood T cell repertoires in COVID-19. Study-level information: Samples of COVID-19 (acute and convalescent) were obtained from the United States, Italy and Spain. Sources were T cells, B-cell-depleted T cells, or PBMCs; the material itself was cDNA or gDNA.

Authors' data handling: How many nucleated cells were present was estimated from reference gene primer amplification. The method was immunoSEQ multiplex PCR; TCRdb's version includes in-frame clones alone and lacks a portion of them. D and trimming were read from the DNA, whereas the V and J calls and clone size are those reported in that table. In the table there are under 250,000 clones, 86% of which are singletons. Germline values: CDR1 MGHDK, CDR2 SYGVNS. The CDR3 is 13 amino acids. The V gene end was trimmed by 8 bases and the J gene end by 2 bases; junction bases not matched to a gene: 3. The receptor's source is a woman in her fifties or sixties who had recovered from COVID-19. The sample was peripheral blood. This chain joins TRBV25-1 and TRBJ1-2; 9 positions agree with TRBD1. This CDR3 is CASGTGFNYGYTF. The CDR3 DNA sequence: TGTGCCAGCGGGACAGGGTTCAACTATGGCTACACCTTC.